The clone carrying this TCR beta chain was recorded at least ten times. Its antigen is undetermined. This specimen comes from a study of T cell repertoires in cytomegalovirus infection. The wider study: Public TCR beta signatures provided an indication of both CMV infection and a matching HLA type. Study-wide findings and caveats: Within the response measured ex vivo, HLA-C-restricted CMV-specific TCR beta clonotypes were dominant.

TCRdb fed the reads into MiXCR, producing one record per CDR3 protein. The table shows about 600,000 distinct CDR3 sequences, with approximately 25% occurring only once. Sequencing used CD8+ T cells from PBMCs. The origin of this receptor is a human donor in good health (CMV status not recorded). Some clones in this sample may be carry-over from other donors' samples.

CDR3 nucleotide sequence: TGTGCCAGCAGTTACTCGAAAAGTTACTATGGCTACACCTTC. Translated, it gives CASSYSKSYYGYTF. This chain uses TRBV6-5 with TRBJ1-2; D gene uncertain. Germline CDR1 MNHEY, CDR2 SVGAGI. V lost 0 bases and J lost 3, with 8 bases in between. The CDR3 is 14 amino acids.